This record looks at one TCR beta chain sequence and its context. Measured with immunoSEQ multiplex PCR; TCRdb has only the in-frame clones, and not every one. The table includes 200,000 to 250,000 clones, 70% to 90% detected once. This sample stems from a study of blood T cell repertoires in COVID-19. Looked up from germline, CDR1 is LNHDA and CDR2 is SQIVND (reference sequence). With 6 bases clipped from V and 6 bases from J, the junction kept 14 bases outside the gene matches. CDR3 length: 16 residues. The sequence was collected from a human donor in a cohort sampled during active COVID-19. V usage is TRBV19 and J usage is TRBJ2-7; 10 nucleotides align to TRBD1. The sample taken for sequencing was peripheral blood. This CDR3 is CASSQQHGTGAGEQYF. CDR3 in DNA: TGTGCCAGTAGCCAACAACACGGGACAGGGGCCGGCGAGCAGTACTTC.